The 27 T cell receptor beta chains reported below all come from one sample, sequenced in a study of blood T cell repertoires in COVID-19. Repertoires were generated with immunoSEQ multiplex PCR, while TCRdb's copy carries only in-frame clones and drops some. The sample yields some 490,000 clones, less than 90% seen once. Material for sequencing was PBMCs or T cells enriched from blood (not recorded which). The source is a woman aged 55 to 70 who had recovered from COVID-19.

J is TRBJ1-3 and V is TRBV7-9; 9 bases map to TRBD1. Trimming took 3 bases from V and 9 from J; bases not matched to a gene: 6. From germline, CDR1 is SEHNR and CDR2 FQNEAQ (reference sequence). The CDR3 consists of 14 residues. The CDR3 protein is CASSLGQGEATIYF. CDR3 nucleotides: TGTGCCAGCAGCTTGGGACAGGGAGAGGCCACCATATATTTT.

The chain employs TRBV6-5 and TRBJ2-5; TRBD2 is a possible D gene (6 bases). Trimming took 6 bases from V and 3 from J, leaving 17 bases between them. The CDR3 loop spans 15 amino acids. Germline lookup yields CDR1 MNHEY and CDR2 SVGAGI. Here the CDR3 reads CASSPPGGGKETQYF. The CDR3 DNA reads as TGTGCCAGCAGCCCCCCGGGTGGGGGGAAAGAGACCCAGTACTTC.

The genes are TRBV13 and TRBJ2-2; 9 bases are a match to TRBD1. The germline CDR1 and CDR2 sequences are PRHDT and FYEKMQ (reference sequence). Unmatched junction bases numbered 10, after V lost 4 bases and J lost 1 base. The CDR3 consists of 18 residues. In DNA, the CDR3 is TGTGCCAGCAGCTCCCGTAACCCGACAGGGGGGAACACCGGGGAGCTGTTTTTT. The encoded protein is CASSSRNPTGGNTGELFF.

This chain joins TRBV5-1 and TRBJ2-5; 10 bases line up with TRBD2. The ends lost 1 base at V and 2 bases at J; junction bases unmatched: 8. Germline loops: CDR1 SGHRS, CDR2 YFSETQ. The CDR3 is 17 residues long. In DNA form, the CDR3 reads TGCGCCAGCAGCTTGCAAAGACTAGCGGGCACTCAAGAGACCCAGTACTTC. Translated: CASSLQRLAGTQETQYF.

V is TRBV18 and J is TRBJ2-1, with unresolved D. CDR1 is KGHSH, CDR2 LQKENI, per germline. V dropped 2 bases and J dropped 0 bases, with 8 bases sitting between them. CDR3 length equals 15 residues. This chain's CDR3 is CASSPRSSSYNEQFF. The DNA of the CDR3 is TGTGCCAGCTCACCAAGATCGAGCTCCTACAATGAGCAGTTCTTC.

V usage is TRBV19 and J usage is TRBJ1-2, with D possibly TRBD1 on 5 matching bases. Germline lookup yields CDR1 LNHDA and CDR2 SQIVND (reference sequence). This CDR3 is 15 amino acids long. V dropped 1 base and J dropped 3 bases, with 12 bases sitting between them. This chain's CDR3 is CASSIGPGRDYGYTF. The CDR3, as DNA: TGTGCCAGTAGTATAGGGCCAGGGAGGGACTATGGCTACACCTTC.

The chain joins TRBV18 to TRBJ2-7; possibly TRBD1 for D (5 bases). Germline V gene lookup returns CDR1 KGHSH and CDR2 LQKENI. Trimming took 3 bases from V and 6 from J, leaving 9 bases between them. The CDR3 extends over 12 amino acids. CDR3 sequence: CASSPQGREQYV. As DNA, the CDR3 is TGTGCCAGCTCACCCCAGGGCCGCGAGCAGTACGTC.

V and J are TRBV2 and TRBJ2-2; D possibly corresponds to TRBD2 (6 bases). Between the trimmed V and J ends, which lost 8 bases and 4 bases, there was a span of 14 bases. The germline gives CDR1 SNHLY, CDR2 FYNNEI. The CDR3 totals 14 residues. CDR3 nucleotide sequence: TGTGCCAGCTCTTGGAGGGGCTCCACCGGGGAGCTGTTTTTT. It encodes CASSWRGSTGELFF.

The chain employs TRBV24-1 and TRBJ2-2; 9 nucleotides agree with TRBD1. Trimming took 0 bases from V and 6 from J; bases not matched to a gene: 4. The CDR3 contains 16 residues. CDR1 KGHDR and CDR2 SFDVKD come from the germline V gene. As DNA, the CDR3 is TGTGCCACCAGTGATTTGTCGACAGGGGGGTCCGGGGAGCTGTTTTTT. Encoded protein: CATSDLSTGGSGELFF.

The rearrangement uses TRBV19 and TRBJ2-7; the match to TRBD1 covers 10 bases. The J segment lost 5 bases and the V segment lost 3 bases, leaving 10 bases of the junction unmatched. The length of the CDR3 is 16 residues. Germline V gene lookup returns CDR1 LNHDA and CDR2 SQIVND (reference sequence). The DNA for the CDR3 is TGTGCCAGTAGTATGGGGATTGGGACAGGGGCGAACGAGCAGTACTTC. This codes for CASSMGIGTGANEQYF. Supplemented by reference TRBV19 and TRBJ2-7, the full variable domain reads DGGITQSPKYLFRKEGQNVTLSCEQNLNHDAMYWYRQDPGQGLRLIYYSQIVNDFQKGDIAEGYSVSREKKESFPLTVTSAQKNPTAFYLCASSMGIGTGANEQYFGPGTRLTVT.

This clone was seen a few times. This chain joins TRBV4-1 and TRBJ2-7, with D perhaps matching TRBD1 (5 bases). There are 15 residues in the CDR3. Trimming shortened V by 0 bases and J by 2 bases, and 11 bases separated the two germline ends. Per germline, CDR1 MGHRA and CDR2 YSYEKL. The CDR3 region is CASSQDPQGTYEQYF. CDR3 bases: TGCGCCAGCAGCCAAGATCCCCAGGGAACCTACGAGCAGTACTTC.

The chain couples TRBV2 to TRBJ1-2; 8 nucleotides match TRBD1. V was clipped by 5 bases and J by 0 bases; unmatched bases: 2. Germline loops: CDR1 SNHLY, CDR2 FYNNEI. The CDR3 contains 14 residues. CDR3 DNA: TGTGCCAGCAGTTGGACAGGGTCTAACTATGGCTACACCTTC. This sequence encodes CASSWTGSNYGYTF.

The chain employs TRBV11-3 and TRBJ2-2; D possibly corresponds to TRBD1 (6 bases). Germline lookup yields CDR1 SGHNT and CDR2 YENEEA. The CDR3 covers 14 residues. Trimming pared 6 bases from V and 6 bases from J, leaving 14 bases between. The CDR3 nucleotides are TGTGCCAGCAGGAGATCACAGGGAGCCGGGGAGCTGTTTTTT. Translated, it gives CASRRSQGAGELFF.

The chain couples TRBV15 to TRBJ1-1; 8 bases align to TRBD1. The J segment lost 3 bases and the V segment lost 3 bases, leaving 12 bases of the junction unmatched. This CDR3 has 17 amino acids. The germline CDR1 and CDR2 sequences are LNHNV and YYDKDF (reference sequence). The CDR3 sequence: CATSRSSGGSRYTEAFF. CDR3 nucleotide sequence: TGTGCCACCAGCAGGAGCTCAGGGGGCAGTCGGTACACTGAAGCTTTCTTT.

This clone occurred a few times. V gene TRBV6-1 combines with J gene TRBJ1-5; tentative D call: TRBD1 (6 bases). Deletions cut 2 bases from V and 0 bases from J, with 14 bases between. This CDR3 has 17 amino acids. The germline gives CDR1 MNHNS, CDR2 SASEGT. The CDR3 DNA reads TGTGCCAGCAGTGAATGGGAACAGGGAGATAGCAATCAGCCCCAGCATTTT. Amino acids: CASSEWEQGDSNQPQHF.

This sequence joins TRBV2 and TRBJ2-1; 7 bases fit TRBD2. The CDR3 has 14 amino acids. The J segment lost 4 bases and the V segment lost 7 bases, leaving 7 bases of the junction unmatched. In germline, CDR1 is SNHLY, CDR2 FYNNEI. The CDR3 sequence: CASTLGLIYNEQFF. The CDR3 DNA follows: TGTGCCAGCACCCTGGGACTAATTTACAATGAGCAGTTCTTC.

The chain employs TRBV6-5 and TRBJ1-2; 7 bases are shared with TRBD1. Germline-derived CDR1 and CDR2 are MNHEY and SVGAGI. J gave up 0 bases and V 0 bases, and 4 bases lay outside the gene matches. The CDR3 totals 16 residues. The CDR3 region has the DNA TGTGCCAGCAGTTACTCCCCCCAGGGGGCTAACTATGGCTACACCTTC. Protein: CASSYSPQGANYGYTF.

The chain joins TRBV7-9 to TRBJ1-1; the D is unclear. The germline gives CDR1 SEHNR, CDR2 FQNEAQ (reference sequence). Between the trimmed V and J ends, which lost 6 bases and 1 base, there was a span of 9 bases. This CDR3 has 13 amino acids. CDR3 in amino acids: CASRNPGNTEAFF. The CDR3 bases are TGTGCCAGCAGAAACCCGGGGAACACTGAAGCTTTCTTT.

The rearrangement links TRBV3-1 (or the pseudogene TRBV3-2) to TRBJ2-3; 8 nucleotides agree with TRBD2. J gave up 1 base and V 3 bases, and 15 bases lay outside the gene matches. CDR3 length: 19 residues. Germline V gene data show CDR1 as LGHDT and CDR2 as YNNKEL (reference sequence). The CDR3 is CASSHEHNLLAAGTDTQYF. In DNA form, the CDR3 reads TGTGCCAGCAGCCATGAACATAATCTACTAGCGGCGGGCACAGATACGCAGTATTTT.

This rearrangement joins TRBV9 to TRBJ2-4, with 11 bases matching TRBD2. The CDR3 runs 16 residues. Per germline, CDR1 SGDLS and CDR2 YYNGEE. V was clipped by 0 bases and J by 6 bases; unmatched bases: 5. CDR3 in amino acids: CASSVGSGGASNIQYF. CDR3 coding DNA: TGTGCCAGCAGCGTAGGTAGCGGGGGGGCCTCAAACATTCAGTACTTC.

CDR3: CASSPRTGGSYEQYV. CDR3 coding DNA: TGTGCCAGCTCACCAAGGACAGGGGGTTCTTACGAGCAGTACGTC. The chain has TRBV18 and TRBJ2-7, with 10 nucleotides matching TRBD1. This CDR3 comprises 15 residues. Trimming took 2 bases from V and 4 from J; bases not matched to a gene: 5. The germline V gene encodes CDR1 KGHSH and CDR2 LQKENI.

The V call is TRBV28, the J call TRBJ1-4; D unresolved. The CDR3 spans 13 residues. Germline-derived CDR1 and CDR2 are MDHEN and SYDVKM. V was trimmed by 2 bases and J by 10 bases, leaving 11 bases between them. The CDR3 nucleotides read TGTGCCAGCAGTTTAGGCATTCGGGGAAAACTGTTTTTT. Protein: CASSLGIRGKLFF.

The chain employs TRBV27 and TRBJ2-2; D is perhaps TRBD2 (6 bases). This CDR3 comprises 13 residues. V lost 6 bases and J 6 bases, leaving 11 bases between the germline ends. Looked up from germline, CDR1 is MNHEY and CDR2 is SMNVEV (reference sequence). The CDR3 bases are TGTGCCAGCAGACGGACGGGAGCCGGGGAGCTGTTTTTT. As protein: CASRRTGAGELFF.

Here the CDR3 reads CASKGQSNQPQHF. The CDR3 region has the DNA TGTGCCAGCAAGGGGCAGAGCAATCAGCCCCAGCATTTT. J is TRBJ1-5 and V is TRBV2; TRBD1 might be the D (5 bases). The CDR3 is 13 residues long. Germline lookup yields CDR1 SNHLY and CDR2 FYNNEI. Trimming stripped 7 bases from V and 1 base from J, with 8 bases between.

This clone was seen repeatedly, ten times or more. This sequence joins TRBV6-5 and TRBJ1-6, with D perhaps matching TRBD1 (6 bases). Trimming removed 8 bases at V and 7 bases at J, with 12 bases between. The germline V gene has CDR1 MNHEY and CDR2 SVGAGI. The CDR3 totals 13 residues. CDR3 residues: CASQDRGNSPLHF. The CDR3 nucleotides read TGTGCCAGCCAGGACAGAGGAAATTCACCCCTCCACTTT.

This chain links TRBV4-2 with TRBJ2-5, with D perhaps matching TRBD1 (6 bases). Trimming took 6 bases from V and 4 from J, leaving 21 bases between them. Germline values: CDR1 LGHNA, CDR2 YNFKEQ. The CDR3 covers 16 residues. The CDR3 nucleotides are TGTGCCAGCAGAGAAGAGGGCAGGGGAAACTCAGAGACCCAGTACTTC. This gives the protein CASREEGRGNSETQYF.

This clone was detected only once. Other DNA sequences in the same sample also yield this CDR3. This chain links TRBV5-6 with TRBJ1-6, with a weak D call TRBD1 (6 bases). This CDR3 is built from 14 residues. V was pared by 4 bases and J by 3 bases, with 8 bases between. Germline lookup yields CDR1 SGHDT and CDR2 YYEEEE. The CDR3 bases are TGTGCCAGCAGCCTGGACAGCTATAATTCACCCCTCCACTTT. It specifies CASSLDSYNSPLHF.